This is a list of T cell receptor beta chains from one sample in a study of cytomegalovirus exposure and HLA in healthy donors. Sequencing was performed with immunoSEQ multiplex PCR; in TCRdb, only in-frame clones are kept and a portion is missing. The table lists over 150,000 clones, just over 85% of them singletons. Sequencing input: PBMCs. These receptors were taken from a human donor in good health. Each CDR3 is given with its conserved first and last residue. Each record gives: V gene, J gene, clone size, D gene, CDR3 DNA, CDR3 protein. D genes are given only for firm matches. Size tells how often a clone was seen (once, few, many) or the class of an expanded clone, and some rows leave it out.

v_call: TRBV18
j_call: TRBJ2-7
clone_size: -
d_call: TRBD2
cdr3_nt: TGTGCCAGCTCACAGCGGGGTTCCGAGCAGTACTTC
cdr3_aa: CASSQRGSEQYF

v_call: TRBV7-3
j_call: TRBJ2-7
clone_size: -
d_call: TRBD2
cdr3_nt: TGTGCCAGCAGCCTCCTCCCGGGACTAGCCTACGAGCAGTACTTC
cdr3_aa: CASSLLPGLAYEQYF

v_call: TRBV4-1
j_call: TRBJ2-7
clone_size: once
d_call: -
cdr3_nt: TGCGCCAGCAGCCAAGATTACAGCATTCCCACCTACGAGCAGTACTTC
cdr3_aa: CASSQDYSIPTYEQYF

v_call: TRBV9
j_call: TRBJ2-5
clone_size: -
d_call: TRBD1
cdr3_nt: TGTGCCAGCAGCGTAGGCCGGGGGCTGACAGGGGTTGAGACCCAGTACTTC
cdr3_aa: CASSVGRGLTGVETQYF

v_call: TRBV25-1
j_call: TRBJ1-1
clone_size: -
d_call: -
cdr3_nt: TGTGCCAGCAGTGTGGCAGGAGGCACTGAAGCTTTCTTT
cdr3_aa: CASSVAGGTEAFF

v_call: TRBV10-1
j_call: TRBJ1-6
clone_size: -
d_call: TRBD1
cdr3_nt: TGCGCCAGCAGTGGTGGACAGGGGGATTCACCCCTCCACTTT
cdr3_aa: CASSGGQGDSPLHF

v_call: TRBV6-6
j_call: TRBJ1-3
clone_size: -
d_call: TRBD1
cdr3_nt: TGTGCCAGCAGTTACCGGACAGGTTGGGGAAACACCATATATTTT
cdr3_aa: CASSYRTGWGNTIYF

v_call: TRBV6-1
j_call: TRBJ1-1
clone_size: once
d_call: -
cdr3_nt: TGTGCCAGCAAATCAGGGGAACTCACTGAAGCTTTCTTT
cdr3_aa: CASKSGELTEAFF

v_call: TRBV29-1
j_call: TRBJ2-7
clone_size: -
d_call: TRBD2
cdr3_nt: TGCAGCGTTGAAGCCCTAGGGATAGCGGGGGTCTACGAGCAGTACTTC
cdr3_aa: CSVEALGIAGVYEQYF

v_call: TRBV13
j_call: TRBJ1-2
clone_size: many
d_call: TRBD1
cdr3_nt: TGTGCCAGCAGCCAGGGGACAGAATATAACTATGGCTACACCTTC
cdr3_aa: CASSQGTEYNYGYTF

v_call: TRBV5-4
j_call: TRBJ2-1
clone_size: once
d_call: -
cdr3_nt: TGTGCCAGCAGCCCAGCCGGGAGCTCCTACAATGAGCAGTTCTTC
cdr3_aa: CASSPAGSSYNEQFF

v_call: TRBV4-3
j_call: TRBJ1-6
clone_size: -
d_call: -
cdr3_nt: TGCGCCAGCAGCCAAGATCGGCAGGGGTCCTATAATTCACCCCTCCACTTT
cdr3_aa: CASSQDRQGSYNSPLHF

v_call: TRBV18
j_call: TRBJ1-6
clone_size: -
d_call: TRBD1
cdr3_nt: TGTGCCAGCTCACCAGGGACAGGGAACTCACCCCTCCACTTT
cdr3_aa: CASSPGTGNSPLHF

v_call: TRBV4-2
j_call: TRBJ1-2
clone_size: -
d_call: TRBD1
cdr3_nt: TGTGCCAGCAGCCAAGGGGACAGCAACTATGGCTACACCTTC
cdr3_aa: CASSQGDSNYGYTF

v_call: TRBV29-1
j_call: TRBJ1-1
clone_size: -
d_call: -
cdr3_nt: TGCAGCGTATTAACAGGGTTGTTGACTGAAGCTTTCTTT
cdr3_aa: CSVLTGLLTEAFF

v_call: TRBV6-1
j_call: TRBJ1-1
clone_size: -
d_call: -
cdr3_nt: TGTGCCAGCATATGGACACAAATGAACACTGAAGCTTTCTTT
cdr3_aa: CASIWTQMNTEAFF

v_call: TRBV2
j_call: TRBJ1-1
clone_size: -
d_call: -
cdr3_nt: TGTGCCAGCAGGGGCCCTCGGGGAATGAACACTGAAGCTTTCTTT
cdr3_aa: CASRGPRGMNTEAFF

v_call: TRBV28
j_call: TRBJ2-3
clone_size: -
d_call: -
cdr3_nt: TGTGCCAGCAGTTTTGGGTCAGGCGGGGTGGATACGCAGTATTTT
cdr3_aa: CASSFGSGGVDTQYF

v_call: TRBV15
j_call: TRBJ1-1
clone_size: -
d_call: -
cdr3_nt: TGTGCCACCAGCAGAGAGGAACGAGGGCCCCGTATTGAAGCTTTCTTT
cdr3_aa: CATSREERGPRIEAFF

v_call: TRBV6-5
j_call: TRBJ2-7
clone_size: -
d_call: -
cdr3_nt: TGTGCCAGCAGTTACGGCGGCGAGCAGTACTTC
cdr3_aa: CASSYGGEQYF

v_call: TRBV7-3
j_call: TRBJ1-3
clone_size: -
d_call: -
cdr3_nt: TGTGCCAGCAGCTTAACGATCAGGGTATCATCTGGAAACACCATATATTTT
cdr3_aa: CASSLTIRVSSGNTIYF

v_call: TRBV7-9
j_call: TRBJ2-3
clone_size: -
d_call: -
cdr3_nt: TGTGCCAGCAGCGGGAGGGGGGGCCCAGATACGCAGTATTTT
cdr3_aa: CASSGRGGPDTQYF

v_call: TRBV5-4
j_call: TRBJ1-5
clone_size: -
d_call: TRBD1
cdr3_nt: TGTGCCAGCAGCCCCGGACAGGGGCCCAATCAGCCCCAGCATTTT
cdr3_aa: CASSPGQGPNQPQHF

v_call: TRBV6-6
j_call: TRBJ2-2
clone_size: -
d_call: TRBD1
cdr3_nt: TGTGCCAGCAGTGTGGGACAGGGTTCCGGGGAGCTGTTTTTT
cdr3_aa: CASSVGQGSGELFF

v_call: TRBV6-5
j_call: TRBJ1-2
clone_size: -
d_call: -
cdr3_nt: TGTGCCAGCAGTTCTACCCCACAGGGATACTATGGCTACACCTTC
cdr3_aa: CASSSTPQGYYGYTF

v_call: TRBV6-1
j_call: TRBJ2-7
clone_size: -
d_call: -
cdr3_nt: TGTGCCAGCAGATCAGGGGGGAGCTACGAGCAGTACTTC
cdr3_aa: CASRSGGSYEQYF

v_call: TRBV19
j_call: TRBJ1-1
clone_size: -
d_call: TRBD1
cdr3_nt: TGTGCCAGTAGCCCGACAGGGAAGAACACTGAAGCTTTCTTT
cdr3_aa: CASSPTGKNTEAFF

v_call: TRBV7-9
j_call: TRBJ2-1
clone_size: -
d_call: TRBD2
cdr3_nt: TGTGCCAGCAGCGGGCCGGGACTAGGACAAAATGAGCAGTTCTTC
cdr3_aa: CASSGPGLGQNEQFF

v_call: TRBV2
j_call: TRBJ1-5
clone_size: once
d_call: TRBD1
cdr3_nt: TGTGCCAGCAGGGGCGACAGGGCTGGAGATCAGCCCCAGCATTTT
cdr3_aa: CASRGDRAGDQPQHF

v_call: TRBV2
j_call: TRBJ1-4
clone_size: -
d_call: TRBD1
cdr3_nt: TGTGCCAGCCGGAAGACAGGGTCTAATGAAAAACTGTTTTTT
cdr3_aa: CASRKTGSNEKLFF

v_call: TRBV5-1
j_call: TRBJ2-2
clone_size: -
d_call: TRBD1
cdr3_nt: TGCGCCAGCAGCTTGGGGGGACAGGGTCGTGTAACCGGGGAGCTGTTTTTT
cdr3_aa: CASSLGGQGRVTGELFF

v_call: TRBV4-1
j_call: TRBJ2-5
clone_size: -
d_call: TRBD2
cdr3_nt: TGCGCCAGCAGCCAAGGGACTAGCGGGATCCAAGAGACCCAGTACTTC
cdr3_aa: CASSQGTSGIQETQYF

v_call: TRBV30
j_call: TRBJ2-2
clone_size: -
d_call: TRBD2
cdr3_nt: TGTGCCTGGAGTCCGTGGACTAGCGGGAGGTCCGGGGAGCTGTTTTTT
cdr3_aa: CAWSPWTSGRSGELFF

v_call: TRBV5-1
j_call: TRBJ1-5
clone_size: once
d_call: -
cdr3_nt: TGCGCCAGCAGCTTGGATGGAGTAAATCAGCCCCAGCATTTT
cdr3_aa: CASSLDGVNQPQHF

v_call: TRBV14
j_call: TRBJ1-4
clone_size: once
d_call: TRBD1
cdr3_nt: TGTGCCAGCAGCCAAATACAGGGGTTTAATGAAAAACTGTTTTTT
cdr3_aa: CASSQIQGFNEKLFF

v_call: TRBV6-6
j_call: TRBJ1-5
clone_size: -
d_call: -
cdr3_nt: TGTGCCAGCAGTCAACAGGGACTAAGCAATCAGCCCCAGCATTTT
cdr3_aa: CASSQQGLSNQPQHF

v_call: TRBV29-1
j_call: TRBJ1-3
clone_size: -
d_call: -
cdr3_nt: TGCAGCGTTGAAGATGAGGGCAGGGGAGGAAACACCATATATTTT
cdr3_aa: CSVEDEGRGGNTIYF

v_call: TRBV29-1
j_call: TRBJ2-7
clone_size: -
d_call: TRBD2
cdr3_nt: TGCAGCGTTGCTCGGACTAGCGTTGCCTACGAGCAGTACTTC
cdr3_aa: CSVARTSVAYEQYF

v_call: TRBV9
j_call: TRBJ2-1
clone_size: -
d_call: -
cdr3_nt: TGTGCCAGCAGCGTAGGGGGTGGGAGGTTCGATGAGCAGTTCTTC
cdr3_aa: CASSVGGGRFDEQFF

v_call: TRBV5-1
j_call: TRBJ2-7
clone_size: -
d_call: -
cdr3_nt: TGCGCCAGCAGGAAAGGTGGGAGCTCCTACGAGCAGTACTTC
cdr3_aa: CASRKGGSSYEQYF

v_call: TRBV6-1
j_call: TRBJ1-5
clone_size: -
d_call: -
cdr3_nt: TGTGCCAGCAGTGTTGATAGATACATCGGGACCCAGCATTTT
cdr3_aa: CASSVDRYIGTQHF

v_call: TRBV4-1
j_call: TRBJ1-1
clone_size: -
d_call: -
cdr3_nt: TGCGCCAGCAGCCAAGAATCCCCGAGGCCAAACACTGAAGCTTTCTTT
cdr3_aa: CASSQESPRPNTEAFF

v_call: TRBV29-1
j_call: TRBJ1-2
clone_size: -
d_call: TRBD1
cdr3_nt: TGCAGCGTTCTTTACAGGGGGAAAGGGAACTATGGCTACACCTTC
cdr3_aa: CSVLYRGKGNYGYTF

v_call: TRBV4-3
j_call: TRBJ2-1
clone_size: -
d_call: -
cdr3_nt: TGCGCCAGCAGCCAAGGTAGCGGCGCCTGGAATGAGCAGTTCTTC
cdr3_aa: CASSQGSGAWNEQFF

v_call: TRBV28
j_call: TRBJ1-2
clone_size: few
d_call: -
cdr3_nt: TGTGCCAGCCACGATGTGACAGGCAACTATGGCTACACCTTC
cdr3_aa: CASHDVTGNYGYTF

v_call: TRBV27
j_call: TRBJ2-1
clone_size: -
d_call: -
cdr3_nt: TGTGCCAGCAGTGGCCGGGCAGGGCCTCAGTTCTTC
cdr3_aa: CASSGRAGPQFF

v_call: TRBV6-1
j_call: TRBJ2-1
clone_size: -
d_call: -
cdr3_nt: TGTGCCAGCAGTGAACTATTTGGGTCGGGGGAGCAGTTCTTC
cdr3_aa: CASSELFGSGEQFF

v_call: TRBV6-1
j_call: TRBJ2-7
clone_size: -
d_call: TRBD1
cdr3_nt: TGTGCCAGCAGTACAGGGGCCAGCTCCTACGAGCAGTACTTC
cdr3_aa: CASSTGASSYEQYF

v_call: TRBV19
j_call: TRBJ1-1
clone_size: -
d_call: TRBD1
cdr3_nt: TGTGCCAGTACCGCGGGACAGGGGGCCAAAACTGAAGCTTTCTTT
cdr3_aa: CASTAGQGAKTEAFF